This TCR beta chain was captured by sequencing in a study of human T cells and chemical hapten exposure. About the study: Skin of the upper inner arm, about 2 cm by about 2 cm, received 2% DPC for sensitization. Study-level findings and limits: The study found expanded TCRs formed significantly more large CDR3 similarity clusters than controls.

In the source study's methods: Across samples, TCR counts had a median of roughly 97,000 and ranged from about 23,224 to 700,000. TCRdb reanalysed the RACE reads using MiXCR and keeps one entry per CDR3 protein. Here the V and J calls rest on TCRdb's processing, not on the authors' analysis. The sample lists tens of thousands of distinct CDR3 sequences; about 10% were seen once. This clonotype was counted a few times. The antigen is undetermined. V trimming: 8 bases; J trimming: 0 bases; junction bases outside the gene matches: 4. The CDR3 loop spans 13 amino acids. Germline lookup yields CDR1 SQVTM and CDR2 ANQGSEA. Time point denoted: patch test 1, 2 weeks after DPC sensitization. Treatment denoted: therapeutic diphenylcyclopropenone sensitization with weekly scalp DPC.

The starting material was whole blood, obtained in connection with sensitization to the hapten diphenylcyclopropenone (DPC). V usage is TRBV29-1 and J usage is TRBJ2-1; TRBD1 matches 7 bases. This clonotype originated in a middle-aged man with alopecia areata. Some clones in this sample may be carry-over from other donors' samples. The CDR3 region has the DNA TGCAGCTTAAGGGACAGCTCCTACAATGAGCAGTTCTTC. Amino acid sequence: CSLRDSSYNEQFF.